Listed below are T cell receptor beta chains from one sample, sequenced in a study of beta chain features in type 1 diabetes. Measured with immunoSEQ multiplex PCR; TCRdb has only the in-frame clones, and not every one. Altogether some 370,000 clones are present, over 8.5% being singletons, with the ten largest covering less than 0.65%. Sequencing was carried out using central memory CD4+ T cells from blood. The receptors shown here come from a man aged 25 to 40 with type 1 diabetes. The CDR3 runs from the conserved cysteine through the conserved F or W. The D gene is left open where the match is weak. Clone size is stated in some rows and not others, as once, few, many or a class when expanded.

few,TRBD2,TRBJ2-7,TRBV13,CASSRTGLAGAEQYF,TGTGCCAGCTCGAGAACCGGACTAGCGGGAGCCGAGCAGTACTTC
few,NA,TRBJ1-2,TRBV4-1,CASSPAVRGYGYTF,TGCGCCAGCAGCCCGGCGGTGAGGGGGTATGGCTACACCTTC
few,NA,TRBJ1-5,TRBV5-1,CASSLAGVANQPQHF,TGCGCCAGCAGCTTGGCAGGTGTCGCAAATCAGCCCCAGCATTTT
NA,NA,TRBJ2-7,TRBV6-1,CASSERGGSYEQYF,TGTGCCAGCAGTGAAAGAGGTGGGAGCTACGAGCAGTACTTC
few,NA,TRBJ1-1,TRBV7-2,CASSLVSHPDLNTEAFF,TGTGCCAGCAGCTTAGTTTCCCACCCTGACCTTAACACTGAAGCTTTCTTT
NA,NA,TRBJ2-1,TRBV4-3,CASSQGAQRTAGEQFF,TGCGCCAGCAGCCAAGGGGCCCAGCGGACTGCGGGGGAGCAGTTCTTC
few,NA,TRBJ2-3,TRBV7-9,CASSLSTGTDTQYF,TGTGCCAGCAGCTTGAGTACAGGCACAGATACGCAGTATTTT
NA,TRBD1,TRBJ2-2,TRBV27,CASSLTGGAPGELFF,TGTGCCAGCAGTTTGACAGGGGGCGCGCCCGGGGAGCTGTTTTTT
NA,NA,TRBJ1-5,TRBV5-1,CASSSQGIGQPQHF,TGCGCCAGCAGTTCACAGGGAATTGGTCAGCCCCAGCATTTT
few,NA,TRBJ2-2,TRBV18,CASSPQGRNTGELFF,TGTGCCAGCTCACCACAGGGGCGGAACACCGGGGAGCTGTTTTTT
many,TRBD2,TRBJ2-2,TRBV28,CASNIPGLGIAGELFF,TGTGCCAGCAACATACCGGGACTAGGTATTGCCGGGGAGCTGTTTTTT
few,TRBD1,TRBJ2-7,TRBV5-1,CASGGQGYEQYF,TGCGCCAGCGGCGGACAGGGCTACGAGCAGTACTTC
NA,TRBD1,TRBJ2-4,TRBV5-4,CASSRTGGMNIQYF,TGTGCCAGCAGCCGCACAGGGGGCATGAACATTCAGTACTTC
NA,NA,TRBJ1-5,TRBV6-1,CASSSKQGEQPQHF,TGTGCCAGCAGTTCGAAACAGGGTGAACAGCCCCAGCATTTT
NA,TRBD1,TRBJ2-7,TRBV30,CAWRGQGEEQYF,TGTGCCTGGAGGGGACAGGGGGAGGAGCAGTACTTC
NA,TRBD2,TRBJ2-3,TRBV28,CASNKAGVTDTQYF,TGTGCCAGCAATAAAGCGGGAGTCACAGATACGCAGTATTTT
NA,NA,TRBJ1-5,TRBV19,CASSIGQGDQPQHF,TGTGCCAGTAGTATTGGGCAGGGAGATCAGCCCCAGCATTTT
once,NA,TRBJ2-7,TRBV7-2,CASQGYEQYF,TGTGCCAGCCAGGGCTACGAGCAGTACTTC
few,TRBD1,TRBJ1-1,TRBV4-2,CASSQGTGRKAFF,TGTGCCAGCAGCCAAGGGACAGGAAGGAAAGCTTTCTTT
NA,TRBD1,TRBJ2-7,TRBV6-6,CASSLPTGAYTYEQYF,TGTGCCAGCAGTCTACCGACAGGGGCCTACACCTACGAGCAGTACTTC
NA,NA,TRBJ2-2,TRBV19,CASSIWITGELFF,TGTGCCAGTAGTATATGGATCACCGGGGAGCTGTTTTTT
few,NA,TRBJ1-6,TRBV6-5,CASSLAYNSPLHF,TGTGCCAGCAGTTTGGCGTATAATTCACCCCTCCACTTT
NA,TRBD1,TRBJ2-1,TRBV14,CAGSQGQGDYNEQFF,TGTGCCGGCAGCCAGGGACAGGGGGACTACAATGAGCAGTTCTTC
NA,NA,TRBJ2-5,TRBV18,CASRQQGQETQYF,TGTGCCAGCCGCCAACAAGGGCAAGAGACCCAGTACTTC
NA,NA,TRBJ2-3,TRBV20-1,CSAGTDTQYF,TGCAGTGCAGGCACAGATACGCAGTATTTT
NA,NA,TRBJ1-2,TRBV27,CASSYTGTVNYGYTF,TGTGCCAGCAGTTATACAGGGACCGTAAACTATGGCTACACCTTC
few,NA,TRBJ2-3,TRBV4-3,CASSRASGVTDTQYF,TGCGCCAGCAGCCGGGCTTCGGGAGTGACAGATACGCAGTATTTT
NA,NA,TRBJ2-7,TRBV18,CASSPPGVRSYEQYF,TGTGCCAGCTCACCACCCGGGGTGAGGTCCTACGAGCAGTACTTC
few,TRBD1,TRBJ2-2,TRBV5-1,CASSPQGADTGELFF,TGCGCCAGCAGCCCACAGGGGGCCGACACCGGGGAGCTGTTTTTT
NA,TRBD2,TRBJ2-3,TRBV28,CASRAPGLAGFADTQYF,TGTGCCAGCAGAGCACCGGGACTAGCGGGATTCGCAGATACGCAGTATTTT
few,TRBD2,TRBJ2-1,TRBV5-1,CASSTGTSDYNEQFF,TGCGCCAGCAGCACCGGGACTAGCGACTACAATGAGCAGTTCTTC
NA,TRBD2,TRBJ2-7,TRBV19,CASSRSGREYEQYF,TGTGCCAGTAGTAGGAGCGGGAGGGAATACGAGCAGTACTTC
NA,TRBD1,TRBJ2-7,TRBV10-3,CAINQDRDTYEQYF,TGTGCCATCAACCAAGACAGGGACACCTACGAGCAGTACTTC
NA,TRBD2,TRBJ2-7,TRBV4-2,CASSRGTTSSYEQYF,TGTGCCAGCAGCCGAGGGACTACATCCTCCTACGAGCAGTACTTC
few,NA,TRBJ2-6,TRBV7-2,CASSLSPVASGANVLTF,TGTGCCAGCAGCTTAAGTCCGGTCGCCTCTGGGGCCAACGTCCTGACTTTC
NA,NA,TRBJ2-2,TRBV11-3,CASSLGFVNTGELFF,TGTGCCAGCAGCTTAGGATTCGTGAACACCGGGGAGCTGTTTTTT
few,NA,TRBJ1-4,TRBV6-1,CASSGQRGGHYEKLFF,TGTGCCAGCAGTGGACAGAGGGGAGGCCATTATGAAAAACTGTTTTTT
few,TRBD1,TRBJ1-5,TRBV30,CAWSAGTGFYQPQHF,TGTGCCTGGAGCGCCGGGACAGGATTCTATCAGCCCCAGCATTTT
few,NA,TRBJ1-5,TRBV27,CASSTLSGRNQPQHF,TGTGCCAGCAGCACCCTTAGCGGGCGCAATCAGCCCCAGCATTTT
few,TRBD1,TRBJ1-2,TRBV5-4,CASSLARGDGYTF,TGTGCCAGCAGCTTGGCCAGGGGGGACGGCTACACCTTC
NA,TRBD1,TRBJ2-7,TRBV6-5,CASSPGQGGYEQYF,TGTGCCAGCAGCCCAGGACAGGGGGGTTACGAGCAGTACTTC
NA,NA,TRBJ1-2,TRBV27,CASSLSGGYGGYTF,TGTGCCAGCAGTTTAAGTGGGGGCTATGGAGGCTACACCTTC
few,TRBD2,TRBJ2-7,TRBV5-4,CASSLVLAGGSYEQYF,TGTGCCAGCAGCTTGGTACTAGCGGGAGGGTCCTACGAGCAGTACTTC
NA,NA,TRBJ2-7,TRBV14,CASSQFQGPPIFF,TGTGCCAGCAGCCAATTCCAGGGGCCCCCGATTTTTTTC
NA,TRBD1,TRBJ1-2,TRBV7-2,CASSLVGTGPSNYGYTF,TGTGCCAGCAGCTTAGTAGGGACAGGGCCCTCTAACTATGGCTACACCTTC
NA,TRBD2,TRBJ2-7,TRBV7-6,CASSWTSGSVQF,TGTGCCAGCAGCTGGACTAGCGGGAGCGTTCAATTC
few,NA,TRBJ2-2,TRBV30,CAWSRGPRELFF,TGTGCCTGGAGCCGGGGACCCCGGGAGCTGTTTTTT
NA,NA,TRBJ2-3,TRBV19,CASSGVRPDTQYF,TGTGCCAGTAGCGGCGTACGCCCAGATACGCAGTATTTT
many,TRBD1,TRBJ1-1,TRBV10-3,CAVSGDRGASEAFF,TGTGCCGTGTCAGGAGACAGGGGAGCTTCCGAAGCTTTCTTT
few,NA,TRBJ2-3,TRBV19,CASSIAASSTDTQYF,TGTGCCAGTAGTATAGCAGCGTCTAGCACAGATACGCAGTATTTT